The 24 T cell receptor beta chains below come from one sample, sequenced in a study of blood T cells in healthy people across ages. A J-beta primer mix and a sample-barcoded 5' primer were used in a second PCR of roughly 7 to 12 cycles. TCRdb fed the 5' RACE reads into MiXCR, producing one record per CDR3 protein. The sample lists more than 650,000 distinct CDR3 sequences; approximately 21% were seen once. Sample: blood. These receptors came from a man in his sixties or seventies in good health.

This clonotype has at least ten counts. V usage is TRBV29-1 and J usage is TRBJ2-5; 9 nucleotides line up with TRBD1. Germline assignment: CDR1 SQVTM and CDR2 ANQGSEA. The CDR3 extends over 13 amino acids. The trim removed 5 bases at V and 5 bases at J, leaving 6 bases unmatched. DNA for the CDR3: TGCAGCGTTTTACAGGGGGCGTGGGAGACCCAGTACTTC. The encoded protein is CSVLQGAWETQYF.

This clonotype was seen more than once but under ten times. The chain couples TRBV12-3 or TRBV12-4 to TRBJ2-7; 10 positions match TRBD2. The V segment lost 6 bases and the J segment 7 bases; nucleotides outside the gene matches: 3. The CDR3 is made up of 12 amino acids. CDR3 in DNA: TGTGCCAGCAGCGCACTAGCGGGGGAGCAGTACGTC. Amino acids: CASSALAGEQYV.

CDR3 DNA: TGTGCCTGGAGTGTAGGGAGTTTCATAAGCGGGGATTACAATGAGCAGTTCTTC. Translated, it gives CAWSVGSFISGDYNEQFF. The chain recombines TRBV30 with TRBJ2-1, with 7 bases aligning to TRBD2. This CDR3 has 18 residues. V shed 0 bases, J shed 4 bases, and the junction held 15 bases outside the gene matches. Germline assignment: CDR1 GTSNPN and CDR2 SVGIG (reference sequence). The full variable domain, completed using reference TRBV30 and TRBJ2-1, is SQTIHQWPATLVQPVGSPLSLECTVEGTSNPNLYWYRQAAGRGLQLLFYSVGIGQISSEVPQNLSASRPQDRQFILSSKKLLLSDSGFYLCAWSVGSFISGDYNEQFFGPGTRLTVL.

The chain links TRBV18 to TRBJ2-5, with 10 bases aligning to TRBD2. The J call is doubtful: the DNA matches TRBJ2-7 better. From germline, CDR1 is KGHSH and CDR2 LQKENI. The CDR3 length is 15 residues. CDR3 protein: CASSPRGQREGEQYV. In nucleotides, the CDR3 is TGTGCCAGCTCACCACGAGGCCAGCGGGAGGGCGAGCAGTACGTC.

The V gene is TRBV25-1, the J gene TRBJ2-1; the match to TRBD2 covers 8 bases. Looked up from germline, CDR1 is MGHDK and CDR2 is SYGVNS. This CDR3 spans 16 amino acids. After removal of 3 bases from V and 7 bases from J, the junction contained 11 bases not matched to a gene. The CDR3 region has the DNA TGTGCCAGCAGTGATTTCGGGGGGGTGATCGAGAATGAGCAGTTCTTC. It specifies CASSDFGGVIENEQFF.

In regard to this clonotype: Compared with germline, one end of the junction differs, possibly owing to a read error. The V and J genes are TRBV30 and TRBJ1-1; D gene uncertain. The CDR3 covers 13 residues. CDR1 is GTSNPN, CDR2 SVGIG, per germline (reference sequence). CDR3 in DNA: TGTGCCTGGAGGGTTTCGACAAACACTGAAGCCTTCTTT. Its translation: CAWRVSTNTEAFF.

This clonotype was recorded many times. The CDR3 DNA follows: TGTGCCAGCAGTTTATTAGGGCGCAATTCACCCCTCCACTTT. The encoded protein is CASSLLGRNSPLHF. The chain carries TRBV12-3 or TRBV12-4 and TRBJ1-6, with D uncertain. V was trimmed by 2 bases and J by 7 bases, leaving 9 bases between them. The CDR3 totals 14 residues.

The V gene is TRBV20-1, the J gene TRBJ1-1; no firm D call. This CDR3 comprises 13 residues. Trimming stripped 8 bases from V and 2 bases from J, with 15 bases between. The germline gives CDR1 DFQATT, CDR2 SNEGSKA (reference sequence). The CDR3 coding sequence is TGCAGTTCTCTCGGGCAGTCTAACACTGAAGCTTTCTTT. Protein: CSSLGQSNTEAFF.

CDR3 in amino acids: CATSDPLAGGFYNEQFF. The CDR3 nucleotides read TGTGCCACCAGTGACCCCCTAGCGGGAGGATTCTACAATGAGCAGTTCTTC. The V gene is TRBV24-1, the J gene TRBJ2-1, with 11 nucleotides matching TRBD2. The CDR3 spans 17 residues. Looked up from germline, CDR1 is KGHDR and CDR2 is SFDVKD. V lost 4 bases, J lost 3 bases, and 7 bases stayed unmatched.

Remarks on this clonotype: Just one base apart from a much larger clone, this may be a read error. The rearrangement uses TRBV20-1 and TRBJ2-3; D is possibly TRBD2 (6 bases). The CDR3 runs 13 residues. CDR1 and CDR2 (germline): DFQATT, SNEGSKA (reference sequence). With 5 bases removed from V and 8 bases from J, the gap between germline ends came to 17 bases. In nucleotides, the CDR3 is TGCAGTGCTGGCCCGGGACTCGGAGTTACGCAGTATTTT. Translation gives CSAGPGLGVTQYF.

This clonotype was observed many times. The V call is TRBV29-1, the J call TRBJ1-2; D gene unclear. The germline V gene has CDR1 SQVTM and CDR2 ANQGSEA. This CDR3 is 12 amino acids long. V lost 4 bases and J 2 bases, leaving 8 bases between the germline ends. CDR3 coding DNA: TGCAGCGTTGCGGCAGACAACTATGGCTACACCTTC. Translated, it gives CSVAADNYGYTF.

The V gene is TRBV18, the J gene TRBJ2-1; 10 bases agree with TRBD1. Trimming took 2 bases from V and 3 from J; bases not matched to a gene: 7. Germline-derived CDR1 and CDR2 are KGHSH and LQKENI. The CDR3 extends over 17 amino acids. The DNA of the CDR3 is TGTGCCAGCTCACCAACGACAGGGGGCTCCTACTACAATGAGCAGTTCTTC. This codes for CASSPTTGGSYYNEQFF. Full variable domain (rest looked up from reference TRBV18 and TRBJ2-1): NAGVMQNPRHLVRRRGQEARLRCSPMKGHSHVYWYRQLPEEGLKFMVYLQKENIIDESGMPKERFSAEFPKEGPSILRIQQVVRGDSAAYFCASSPTTGGSYYNEQFFGPGTRLTVL.

The chain employs TRBV7-3 and TRBJ1-2; TRBD1 matches 7 bases. V gave up 5 bases and J gave up 7 bases; unmatched junction bases: 13. Germline CDR1 is SGHTA and CDR2 is FQGTGA. This CDR3 has 15 residues. The CDR3, as DNA: TGTGCCAGCAGCCTCAACCCGACAGGGTTTAGTGGCTACACCTTC. This sequence encodes CASSLNPTGFSGYTF.

The chain employs TRBV5-5 and TRBJ2-1; no definite D call. V was shortened by 0 bases and J by 9 bases, with 19 bases between the two germline ends. Germline CDR1 is SGHKS and CDR2 is YYEKEE (reference sequence). This CDR3 contains 16 residues. The CDR3 loop is CASSLGALKADTEQFF. As DNA, the CDR3 is TGTGCCAGCAGCTTGGGTGCCCTCAAAGCTGACACTGAGCAGTTCTTC.

The rearrangement joins TRBV12-3 or TRBV12-4 to TRBJ2-4; D unresolved. Trimming pared 5 bases from V and 6 bases from J, leaving 17 bases between. The CDR3 spans 15 residues. CDR3 protein: CASSPNPQLGNIQYF. The CDR3 nucleotides read TGTGCCAGCAGTCCGAATCCCCAATTAGGAAACATTCAGTACTTC.

The chain recombines TRBV7-8 with TRBJ1-2; D might be TRBD1 (6 bases). V dropped 3 bases and J dropped 7 bases, with 12 bases sitting between them. CDR1 and CDR2 from the germline V gene are SGHVS and FQNEAQ. The CDR3 runs 13 residues. DNA for the CDR3: TGTGCCAGCAGCTTTTCTGCAGGGGCTGGCTACACCTTC. The encoded protein is CASSFSAGAGYTF.

The CDR3 region has the DNA TGCGCCAGCAGCTTGGAACAGGGTTTAGGAGCTTTCTTT. This codes for CASSLEQGLGAFF. The chain uses TRBV5-1 and TRBJ1-1; D perhaps matches TRBD1 (6 bases). Trimming left V 0 bases short and J 10 bases short, with 13 bases between. The CDR3 sequence is 13 residues long. Germline CDR1 reads SGHRS; CDR2 reads YFSETQ.

A few counts support this clonotype. V usage is TRBV2 and J usage is TRBJ2-2, with D possibly TRBD1 on 5 matching bases. This CDR3 is 13 amino acids long. Germline V gene lookup returns CDR1 SNHLY and CDR2 FYNNEI. V was clipped by 6 bases and J by 5 bases, with 10 bases between them. The CDR3 sequence: CASRGQGTGELFF. In DNA form, the CDR3 reads TGTGCCAGCAGGGGCCAGGGTACCGGGGAGCTGTTTTTT.

A few counts support this clonotype. The genes are TRBV7-2 and TRBJ2-3; 9 bases are a match to TRBD1. CDR1 and CDR2 (germline): SGHTA, FQGNSA. This CDR3 has 15 amino acids. The V gene end was trimmed by 6 bases and the J gene end by 5 bases; junction bases not matched to a gene: 9. The CDR3 here is CASSTQGARLDTQYF. CDR3 sequence (DNA): TGTGCCAGCAGTACACAGGGGGCGCGGTTAGATACGCAGTATTTT.

The V gene is TRBV5-1, the J gene TRBJ1-1; the D is unclear. Germline CDR1 is SGHRS and CDR2 is YFSETQ. The CDR3 has 12 residues. Trimming took off 7 bases at V and 5 bases at J, with 12 bases between the two ends. The CDR3 reads CASGTSPTEAFF. DNA for the CDR3: TGCGCCAGCGGAACATCACCAACTGAAGCTTTCTTT.

This clonotype was recorded many times. CDR3 region: CASSIYRQETQYF. The CDR3 DNA sequence: TGTGCCAGTAGTATCTACAGACAAGAGACCCAGTACTTC. This sequence joins TRBV19 and TRBJ2-5; D unresolved. The germline V gene encodes CDR1 LNHDA and CDR2 SQIVND (reference sequence). The CDR3 runs 13 residues. The germline V and J ends were trimmed by 3 bases and 2 bases, with 7 bases remaining between them.

V and J are TRBV7-7 and TRBJ2-3, with 12 bases fitting TRBD1. Germline V gene data show CDR1 as SSHAT and CDR2 as FNYEAQ (reference sequence). V was clipped by 5 bases and J by 2 bases; unmatched bases: 5. CDR3 size: 16 residues. The CDR3 protein is CASSPRDRGPTDTQYF. CDR3 DNA: TGTGCCAGCAGCCCAAGGGACAGGGGGCCCACAGATACGCAGTATTTT.

The chain uses TRBV27 and TRBJ2-5, with TRBD2 matching 7 bases. TRBJ2-1 matches the DNA end more closely, so the J call is doubtful. Germline lookup yields CDR1 MNHEY and CDR2 SMNVEV (reference sequence). This CDR3 contains 14 residues. CDR3 sequence: CASSPGLDVNEQFF. The CDR3 DNA follows: TGTGCCAGCAGTCCCGGACTAGATGTCAATGAGCAGTTCTTC.

V is TRBV11-2 and J is TRBJ2-1, with 8 bases identical to TRBD1. The CDR3 is 15 amino acids. After removal of 1 base from V and 8 bases from J, the junction contained 7 bases not matched to a gene. Germline V gene sequence: CDR1 SGHAT, CDR2 FQNNGV. The CDR3 DNA reads as TGTGCCAGCAGCTTAGGAATACAGGGGGTAGATGAGCAGTTCTTC. This gives the protein CASSLGIQGVDEQFF.